Here is one T cell receptor beta chain with its context. Its cognate antigen is unknown. The CDR3 sequence is 14 residues long. Trimming stripped 4 bases from V and 4 bases from J, with 11 bases between. Per germline, CDR1 KGHSH and CDR2 LQKENI. Profiled with immunoSEQ multiplex PCR; TCRdb holds only in-frame clones, not every one. The table lists 80,000 to 95,000 clones, around 80% of them singletons, with roughly 26% in the top ten. The sample is drawn from a study of radiotherapy plus CTLA-4 blockade in lung cancer. The study, taken as a whole, reports: In blood, early T cell clone dynamics reportedly predicted response best, together with interferon-beta. In blood, tumor-derived TCR clones expanded after radiotherapy plus ipilimumab.

CTLA-4 blockade using ipilimumab, together with focal radiation, was received by patients with chemo-refractory metastatic non-small-cell lung cancer. This TCR was recovered from a human donor with non-small cell lung cancer that progressed on radiotherapy plus ipilimumab. V and J are TRBV18 and TRBJ2-1, with a tentative D call TRBD1 (6 bases). This specimen consisted of peripheral blood, obtained from a patient treated with radiotherapy plus ipilimumab. The CDR3 reads CASSHRDTYNEQFF. For the CDR3, the DNA is TGTGCCAGCTCACACCGGGACACTTACAATGAGCAGTTCTTC.